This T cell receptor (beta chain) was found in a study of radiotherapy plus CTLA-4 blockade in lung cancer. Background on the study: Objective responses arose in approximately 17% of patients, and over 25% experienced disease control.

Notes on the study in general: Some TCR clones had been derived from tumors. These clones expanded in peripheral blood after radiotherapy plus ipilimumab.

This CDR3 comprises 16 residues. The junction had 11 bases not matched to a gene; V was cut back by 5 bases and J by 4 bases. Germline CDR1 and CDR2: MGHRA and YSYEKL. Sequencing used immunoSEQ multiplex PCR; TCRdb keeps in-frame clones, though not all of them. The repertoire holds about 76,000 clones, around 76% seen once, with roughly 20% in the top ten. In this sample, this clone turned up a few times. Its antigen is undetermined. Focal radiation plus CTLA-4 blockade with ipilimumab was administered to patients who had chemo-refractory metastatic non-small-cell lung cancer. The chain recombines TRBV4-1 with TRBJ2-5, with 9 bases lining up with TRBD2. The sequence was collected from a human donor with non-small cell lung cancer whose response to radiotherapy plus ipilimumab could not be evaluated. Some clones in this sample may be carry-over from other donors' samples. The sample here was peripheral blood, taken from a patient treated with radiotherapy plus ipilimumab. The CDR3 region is CASSKAGGGTRETQYF. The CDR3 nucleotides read TGCGCCAGCAGCAAGGCGGGGGGGGGAACCCGAGAGACCCAGTACTTC.